The clone carrying this T cell receptor beta chain counts as medium-sized. This record belongs to a study of blood T cell repertoires in COVID-19. TCRdb's table, derived via immunoSEQ multiplex PCR, lists solely in-frame clones and lacks some. The profile shows approximately 130,000 clones, roughly four fifths of them singletons. The CDR3 spans 14 residues. Germline CDR1 MNHEY, CDR2 SMNVEV (reference sequence). After removal of 5 bases from V and 2 bases from J, the junction contained 2 bases not matched to a gene. The V gene is TRBV27, the J gene TRBJ2-5; TRBD1 aligns across 10 bases. The sample was PBMCs or T cells enriched from blood (not recorded which). The sequence came from a man aged 25-40 years who had recovered from COVID-19. CDR3 loop: CASSDRGPQETQYF. The CDR3 bases are TGTGCCAGCAGTGACAGGGGGCCGCAAGAGACCCAGTACTTC.